This T cell receptor beta chain was identified in a study of blood T cell repertoires in COVID-19. This CDR3 is built from 15 residues. Trimming pared 0 bases from V and 4 bases from J, leaving 12 bases between. CDR1 LGHNA and CDR2 YNFKEQ come from the germline V gene. Original processing methods: Estimates of nucleated cell counts were drawn from the amplification of reference gene primers. The data were produced by immunoSEQ multiplex PCR, yet TCRdb's version contains in-frame clones alone and is incomplete. V and J calls and clone size come straight from that table; D and trimming were deduced from the DNA. The sample carries about 73,000 clones, roughly three quarters recorded once. During active infection, Seattle patients enrolled and were then monitored through disease.

V is TRBV4-2 and J is TRBJ1-2; weak D call: TRBD1 (5 bases). Sequencing input: peripheral blood. The TCR was taken from a man between 65 and 80 years old with COVID-19, enrolled during active disease. CDR3 sequence reads: CASSQDTQGLYGYTF. For the CDR3, the DNA is TGTGCCAGCAGCCAAGATACCCAGGGACTCTATGGCTACACCTTC.